The 19 T cell receptor beta chains in this list originate from one sample, sequenced in a study of blood T cell repertoires in COVID-19. Repertoires were generated with immunoSEQ multiplex PCR, while TCRdb's copy carries only in-frame clones and drops some. The sample yields more than 250,000 clones, approximately 86% seen once. Input material: peripheral blood. Receptors originate from a woman in her thirties who had recovered from COVID-19.

V is TRBV29-1 and J is TRBJ1-3; D might be TRBD1 (6 bases). The CDR3 is 13 amino acids. Trimming removed 0 bases from V and 3 bases from J, with 6 bases in between. Germline CDR1 and CDR2: SQVTM and ANQGSEA. CDR3 residues: CSVEDRGGNTIYF. The CDR3 DNA is TGCAGCGTTGAAGACAGGGGTGGAAACACCATATATTTT.

V usage is TRBV28 and J usage is TRBJ1-5; 7 bases align to TRBD1. Germline V gene lookup returns CDR1 MDHEN and CDR2 SYDVKM. The trim removed 5 bases at V and 0 bases at J, leaving 10 bases unmatched. The CDR3 has 17 residues. The CDR3: CASSTRDRVYSNQPQHF. The CDR3 nucleotides read TGTGCCAGCAGTACGAGGGACAGAGTTTATAGCAATCAGCCCCAGCATTTT.

The chain links TRBV6-6 to TRBJ2-2; D uncertain. The V end was cut by 5 bases, the J end by 6 bases, with 7 bases between. The CDR3 is made up of 12 amino acids. Germline-derived CDR1 and CDR2 are MNHNY and SVGAGI (reference sequence). The CDR3, as DNA: TGTGCCAGCAGTACCCAGGCCGGGGAGCTGTTTTTT. Protein sequence: CASSTQAGELFF.

The chain carries TRBV5-1 and TRBJ2-5, with 15 bases that match TRBD2. The germline V gene has CDR1 SGHRS and CDR2 YFSETQ. This CDR3 comprises 18 residues. The V segment lost 5 bases and the J segment 5 bases; nucleotides outside the gene matches: 13. The CDR3 bases are TGCGCCAGCAGTCTCCGTGGACTAGCGGGGGGGCGTGGTGAGACCCAGTACTTC. It codes for CASSLRGLAGGRGETQYF.

J is TRBJ1-3 and V is TRBV9; TRBD1 aligns across 10 bases. The germline V gene has CDR1 SGDLS and CDR2 YYNGEE. CDR3 length: 15 amino acids. V gave up 3 bases and J gave up 6 bases; unmatched junction bases: 6. CDR3 sequence reads: CASSAGTGDKNTIYF. The DNA of the CDR3 is TGTGCCAGCAGCGCCGGGACAGGGGATAAAAACACCATATATTTT.

This chain uses TRBV7-9 with TRBJ2-1, with TRBD2 identical over 8 bases. CDR1 is SEHNR, CDR2 FQNEAQ, per germline (reference sequence). V shed 2 bases and J 5 bases; nucleotides not matched to a gene: 5. The CDR3 runs to 15 residues. CDR3 protein: CASSLTGGEDNEQFF. The DNA for the CDR3 is TGTGCCAGCAGCTTAACCGGGGGGGAGGACAATGAGCAGTTCTTC.

The gene calls are TRBV12-2 and TRBJ1-1; the table names TRBD1, a call not compared with the DNA. TRBV12-2 counts as a pseudogene. The CDR3 runs to 14 residues. The CDR3 sequence is CASRLAGQSTEAFF. In nucleotides, the CDR3 is TGTGCAAGTCGCTTAGCGGGACAGTCCACTGAAGCTTTCTTT.

This rearrangement joins TRBV29-1 to TRBJ2-1; D gene ambiguous. The CDR3 has 12 amino acids. Trimming shortened V by 2 bases and J by 4 bases, and 6 bases separated the two germline ends. CDR1 and CDR2 (germline): SQVTM, ANQGSEA. The CDR3 DNA reads TGCAGCGTTGAAACAGCTTACAATGAGCAGTTCTTC. This translates into CSVETAYNEQFF.

The chain recombines TRBV12-3 or TRBV12-4 with TRBJ1-3, with D uncertain. The CDR3 extends over 11 amino acids. V lost 7 bases and J lost 4, with 5 bases in between. The CDR3 is CASTEGNTIYF. The CDR3 DNA reads TGTGCCAGCACGGAGGGAAACACCATATATTTT.

In nucleotides, the CDR3 is TGTGCCAGTAGTGCCCAGACAGGGGCTAACTATGGCTACACCTTC. It yields the protein CASSAQTGANYGYTF. This rearrangement joins TRBV19 to TRBJ1-2; 8 nucleotides agree with TRBD1. Germline-derived CDR1 and CDR2 are LNHDA and SQIVND (reference sequence). This CDR3 spans 15 amino acids. V gave up 5 bases and J gave up 0 bases; unmatched junction bases: 5.

V and J are TRBV5-1 and TRBJ2-1; 10 bases are shared with TRBD2. The CDR3 sequence is 15 residues long. V was clipped by 6 bases and J by 1 base; unmatched bases: 4. From germline, CDR1 is SGHRS and CDR2 YFSETQ. Written as DNA, the CDR3 is TGCGCCAGCACCATGACTAGCGGGTCCTACAATGAGCAGTTCTTC. Its protein product is CASTMTSGSYNEQFF. Complete variable domain (other parts from reference TRBV5-1 and TRBJ2-1): KAGVTQTPRYLIKTRGQQVTLSCSPISGHRSVSWYQQTPGQGLQFLFEYFSETQRNKGNFPGRFSGRQFSNSRSEMNVSTLELGDSALYLCASTMTSGSYNEQFFGPGTRLTVL.

The rearrangement uses TRBV27 and TRBJ2-1; D call uncertain. This CDR3 is built from 15 residues. CDR1 MNHEY and CDR2 SMNVEV come from the germline V gene (reference sequence). Trimming left V 7 bases short and J 6 bases short, with 19 bases between. This chain's CDR3 is CASTAEGSPINEQFF. CDR3 nucleotide sequence: TGTGCCAGCACCGCCGAAGGTAGCCCCATCAATGAGCAGTTCTTC.

V usage is TRBV14 and J usage is TRBJ1-2, with D perhaps matching TRBD1 (5 bases). The CDR3 is made up of 14 amino acids. Trimming took 0 bases from V and 2 from J, leaving 7 bases between them. Germline V gene lookup returns CDR1 SGHDN and CDR2 FVKESK. CDR3 sequence reads: CASSQERQNYGYTF. Written as DNA, the CDR3 is TGTGCCAGCAGCCAAGAAAGACAGAACTATGGCTACACCTTC. The entire variable domain, with the rest obtained from reference TRBV14 and TRBJ1-2, is as follows: EAGVTQFPSHSVIEKGQTVTLRCDPISGHDNLYWYRRVMGKEIKFLLHFVKESKQDESGMPNNRFLAERTGGTYSTLKVQPAELEDSGVYFCASSQERQNYGYTFGSGTRLTVV.

The chain combines TRBV5-4 with TRBJ2-3, with 9 bases matching TRBD2. Losses at the gene ends were 3 bases for V and 0 bases for J; bases not matched to a gene: 14. Germline lookup yields CDR1 SGHNT and CDR2 YYREEE (reference sequence). CDR3 length: 19 amino acids. The CDR3 DNA is TGTGCCAGCAGCTCTGCTCTTGTGACTAGCGGATCTAGCACAGATACGCAGTATTTT. It specifies CASSSALVTSGSSTDTQYF.

V and J are TRBV18 and TRBJ2-3; 9 nucleotides line up with TRBD1. Germline CDR1 is KGHSH and CDR2 is LQKENI. This CDR3 has 15 residues. V lost 3 bases to trimming and J lost 2 bases; unmatched junction nucleotides: 3. CDR3 sequence reads: CASSPAQGATDTQYF. CDR3 coding DNA: TGTGCCAGCTCACCGGCACAGGGGGCCACAGATACGCAGTATTTT.

The chain joins TRBV4-1 to TRBJ2-3; 11 bases map to TRBD1. Trimming removed 2 bases from V and 5 bases from J; junction bases left unmatched: 15. From germline, CDR1 is MGHRA and CDR2 YSYEKL. The CDR3 runs to 19 residues. CDR3 in amino acids: CASSQPGQGAARRKDTQYF. CDR3 DNA: TGCGCCAGCAGCCAACCAGGACAGGGGGCTGCACGCCGTAAAGATACGCAGTATTTT.

The CDR3 bases are TGTGCCACGTATAGGGACACCCCGTTCTTC. Residues: CATYRDTPFF. V is TRBV28 and J is TRBJ2-1; tentative D call: TRBD1 (6 bases). The CDR3 is 10 amino acids. Trimming took off 10 bases at V and 15 bases at J, with 16 bases between the two ends. Germline loops: CDR1 MDHEN, CDR2 SYDVKM.

The chain has TRBV27 and TRBJ2-3; 9 nucleotides match TRBD2. The germline V gene has CDR1 MNHEY and CDR2 SMNVEV (reference sequence). Trimming removed 4 bases from V and 6 bases from J; junction bases left unmatched: 5. The CDR3 contains 14 residues. CDR3 in amino acids: CASSYGGGVDTQYF. The CDR3 bases are TGTGCCAGCAGTTACGGCGGGGGGGTGGATACGCAGTATTTT.

The V and J genes are TRBV18 and TRBJ2-7; D is possibly TRBD2 (6 bases). The CDR3 totals 15 residues. CDR1 and CDR2 (germline): KGHSH, LQKENI. Trimming shortened V by 3 bases and J by 2 bases, and 14 bases separated the two germline ends. The CDR3 spells CASSPRGGKTYEQYF. The DNA of the CDR3 is TGTGCCAGCTCACCTCGAGGAGGGAAGACCTACGAGCAGTACTTC.